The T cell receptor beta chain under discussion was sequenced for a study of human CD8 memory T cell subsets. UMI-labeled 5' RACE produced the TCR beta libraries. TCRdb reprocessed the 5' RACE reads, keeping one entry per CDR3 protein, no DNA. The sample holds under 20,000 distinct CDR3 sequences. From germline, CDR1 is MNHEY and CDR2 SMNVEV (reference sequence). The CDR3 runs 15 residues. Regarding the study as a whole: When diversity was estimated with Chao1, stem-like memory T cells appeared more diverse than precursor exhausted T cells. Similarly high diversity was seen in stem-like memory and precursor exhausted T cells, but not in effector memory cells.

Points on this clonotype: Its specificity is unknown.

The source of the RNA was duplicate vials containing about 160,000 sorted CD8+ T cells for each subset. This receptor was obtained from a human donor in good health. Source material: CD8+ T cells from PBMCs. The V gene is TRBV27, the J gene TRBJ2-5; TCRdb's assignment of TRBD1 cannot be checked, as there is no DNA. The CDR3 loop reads CASSSGTGVQETQYF.